Following are 21 T cell receptor beta chains from one sample sequenced in a study of shared clonotypes between healthy human individuals. Clones were read by immunoSEQ multiplex PCR, and TCRdb kept only the in-frame ones, dropping some. The table lists under 2.5 million clones, approximately 90% of them singletons. Sequenced sample: naive CD4+ T cells from PBMCs. Subset defined: CD45RA+ positively selected. These TCRs come from a man aged 18 to 30 in good health. Some clones in this sample may be carry-over from other donors' samples.

This chain uses TRBV6-5 with TRBJ2-7; 9 bases are a match to TRBD2. The V gene's germline CDR1 is MNHEY and CDR2 SVGAGI. Losses at the gene ends were 6 bases for V and 0 bases for J; bases not matched to a gene: 3. The CDR3 loop spans 14 amino acids. CDR3 in DNA: TGTGCCAGCAGACGTAGCGGGAGCTCCTACGAGCAGTACTTC. The encoded protein is CASRRSGSSYEQYF.

The chain employs TRBV7-8 and TRBJ1-5; D ambiguous. Germline V CDR1 and CDR2: SGHVS, FQNEAQ. The CDR3 extends over 17 amino acids. V lost 1 base to trimming and J lost 0 bases, with 13 bases between them. The CDR3 spells CASSLGAAHYSNQPQHF. The CDR3 DNA reads TGTGCCAGCAGCTTAGGGGCAGCTCACTATAGCAATCAGCCCCAGCATTTT.

The chain combines TRBV28 with TRBJ2-7; 13 positions agree with TRBD2. The CDR3 has 19 residues. Unmatched junction bases numbered 14, after V lost 6 bases and J lost 0 bases. CDR1 is MDHEN and CDR2 is SYDVKM in the germline V gene. The CDR3 sequence is CASRGVRLAGGISSYEQYF. Written as DNA, the CDR3 is TGTGCCAGCAGGGGCGTGAGACTAGCGGGAGGTATTAGCTCCTACGAGCAGTACTTC.

The J gene is TRBJ2-7, the V gene TRBV4-1; the D gene could be TRBD1 or TRBD2 (5 bases each). This CDR3 is 14 amino acids long. Trimming left V 4 bases short and J 3 bases short, with 13 bases between. Germline V CDR1 and CDR2: MGHRA, YSYEKL. CDR3 sequence: CASSRRDGDYEQYF. The CDR3, as DNA: TGCGCCAGCAGCCGCCGGGACGGGGACTACGAGCAGTACTTC.

The J gene is TRBJ1-5, the V gene TRBV6-5; D is uncertain. The germline gives CDR1 MNHEY, CDR2 SVGAGI. This CDR3 region has 13 residues. Trimming pared 8 bases from V and 4 bases from J, leaving 12 bases between. The CDR3, as DNA: TGTGCCAGCTGGACCTACGGGAATCAGCCCCAGCATTTT. Translation gives CASWTYGNQPQHF.

This chain uses TRBV5-1 with TRBJ1-3; TRBD1 might be the D (5 bases). Trimming took off 0 bases at V and 0 bases at J, with 13 bases between the two ends. This CDR3 is built from 17 residues. Germline values: CDR1 SGHRS, CDR2 YFSETQ. CDR3 in DNA: TGCGCCAGCAGCTTGGGGGCAGGGATGAGCTCTGGAAACACCATATATTTT. Translated, it gives CASSLGAGMSSGNTIYF.

This clone has just one count. The CDR3 spells CASSLKNNSPLHF. DNA of the CDR3: TGTGCCAGCAGTTTAAAGAATAATTCACCCCTCCACTTT. The rearrangement joins TRBV27 to TRBJ1-6; D gene uncertain. This CDR3 is 13 amino acids long. Germline assignment: CDR1 MNHEY and CDR2 SMNVEV (reference sequence). Deletions cut 2 bases from V and 5 bases from J, with 4 bases between.

The genes are TRBV9 and TRBJ2-7, with D maybe TRBD1 (5 bases). V was cut by 0 bases and J by 0 bases, with 10 bases left in between. The CDR3 contains 15 residues. Germline-derived CDR1 and CDR2 are SGDLS and YYNGEE. CDR3 residues: CASSVAPDSSYEQYF. The CDR3 DNA reads TGTGCCAGCAGCGTAGCCCCCGACAGCTCCTACGAGCAGTACTTC. Looking up the rest from reference TRBV9 and TRBJ2-7 gives the full variable domain: DSGVTQTPKHLITATGQRVTLRCSPRSGDLSVYWYQQSLDQGLQFLIQYYNGEERAKGNILERFSAQQFPDLHSELNLSSLELGDSALYFCASSVAPDSSYEQYFGPGTRLTVT.

This sequence joins TRBV28 and TRBJ2-5, with TRBD2 identical over 9 bases. Germline V gene sequence: CDR1 MDHEN, CDR2 SYDVKM. This CDR3 contains 16 residues. The V segment lost 3 bases and the J segment 5 bases; nucleotides outside the gene matches: 10. CDR3 bases: TGTGCCAGCAGTTTCGTCGGACTAGCGCTCGGGGAGACCCAGTACTTC. Translated, it gives CASSFVGLALGETQYF.

The rearrangement uses TRBV7-9 and TRBJ2-7; D unclear. V was cut by 5 bases and J by 3 bases, with 17 bases left in between. The CDR3 contains 15 residues. Germline CDR1 reads SEHNR; CDR2 reads FQNEAQ (reference sequence). The CDR3 nucleotides read TGTGCCAGCAGCCCCCTCCTCGCCGGCAGCTACGAGCAGTACTTC. Translation gives CASSPLLAGSYEQYF.

The chain is built from TRBV7-8 and TRBJ1-4, with no clear D. The CDR3 has 14 amino acids. V gave up 3 bases and J gave up 3 bases, with 8 bases separating them. Germline values: CDR1 SGHVS, CDR2 FQNEAQ. The CDR3 loop reads CASSFRGSNEKLFF. DNA for the CDR3: TGTGCCAGCAGCTTTCGGGGATCTAATGAAAAACTGTTTTTT.

This chain joins TRBV19 and TRBJ2-7; 10 bases agree with TRBD1. Germline lookup yields CDR1 LNHDA and CDR2 SQIVND (reference sequence). The CDR3 has 14 residues. Losses at the gene ends were 6 bases for V and 3 bases for J; bases not matched to a gene: 5. The CDR3 DNA reads TGTGCCAGTAGCGCCGGGACAGGGGACTACGAGCAGTACTTC. Its translation: CASSAGTGDYEQYF.

The V call is TRBV15, the J call TRBJ1-5; D remains unclear. The CDR3 sequence is 14 residues long. The germline V gene encodes CDR1 LNHNV and CDR2 YYDKDF (reference sequence). The V gene lost 5 bases and the J gene lost 4 bases, with 12 bases spanning the gap. CDR3 DNA sequence: TGTGCCACCAGCTACGGCAGAGGTAATCAGCCCCAGCATTTT. Translating it yields CATSYGRGNQPQHF.

CDR3 protein: CASSQVGTSGGMYEQYF. The DNA for the CDR3 is TGCGCCAGCAGCCAAGTTGGAACTAGCGGGGGCATGTATGAGCAGTACTTC. The chain employs TRBV4-3 and TRBJ2-7; TRBD2 matches 11 bases. The V and J ends lost 1 base and 7 bases, in that order; junction bases with no gene match: 12. The germline V gene encodes CDR1 LGHNA and CDR2 YSLEER. The CDR3 is 17 amino acids.

This clone turned up a few times. The rearrangement uses TRBV28 and TRBJ1-2; no clear D. This CDR3 spans 12 amino acids. The V and J ends lost 4 bases and 8 bases respectively, with 11 bases between them. CDR1 MDHEN and CDR2 SYDVKM come from the germline V gene. The DNA for the CDR3 is TGTGCCAGCAGTTCCTACCTGTCCGGCTACACCTTC. Translated, it gives CASSSYLSGYTF.

Details on this clone: This same CDR3 is encoded by further DNA sequences in the sample. The chain recombines TRBV28 with TRBJ2-7; D unclear. This CDR3 is 13 amino acids long. V gave up 1 base and J gave up 4 bases, with 8 bases separating them. CDR1 is MDHEN, CDR2 SYDVKM, per germline. The CDR3 DNA reads TGTGCCAGCAGTTTATCAAGGGATTACGAGCAGTACTTC. Its translation is CASSLSRDYEQYF.

The V call is TRBV5-1, the J call TRBJ2-2; D may be TRBD2 (6 bases). Trimming left V 4 bases short and J 2 bases short, with 21 bases between. Per the germline V gene, CDR1 is SGHRS and CDR2 is YFSETQ. This CDR3 comprises 18 residues. CDR3 protein: CASSPAPPGTLNTGELFF. CDR3 bases: TGCGCCAGCAGCCCGGCCCCGCCCGGGACTCTTAACACCGGGGAGCTGTTTTTT.

The chain carries TRBV28 and TRBJ1-2; perhaps TRBD1 as D (5 bases). The V gene's germline CDR1 is MDHEN and CDR2 SYDVKM. V was shortened by 7 bases and J by 10 bases, with 25 bases between the two germline ends. The CDR3 totals 15 residues. CDR3 region: CASISPGLWGGFYTF. CDR3 in DNA: TGTGCCAGCATTTCCCCGGGGCTCTGGGGTGGATTCTACACCTTC.

This chain links TRBV5-6 with TRBJ1-4; D is uncertain. V shed 0 bases and J shed 7 bases, with 16 bases lying between them. Germline CDR1 reads SGHDT; CDR2 reads YYEEEE. The CDR3 covers 16 residues. CDR3: CASSLDGLGGSEKLFF. CDR3 in DNA: TGTGCCAGCAGCTTGGATGGGTTGGGCGGGAGTGAAAAACTGTTTTTT.

As to this clone: Other DNA sequences in the sample encode the same CDR3. This chain connects TRBV5-4 to TRBJ2-5, with TRBD2 as a possible D gene (6 bases). From germline, CDR1 is SGHNT and CDR2 YYREEE (reference sequence). Trimming cost V 0 bases and J 5 bases, with 11 bases left between them. The CDR3 extends over 14 amino acids. In nucleotides, the CDR3 is TGTGCCAGCAGCTTGGCGGGAGCTGGTGAGACCCAGTACTTC. It is translated as CASSLAGAGETQYF.

The rearrangement links TRBV9 to TRBJ1-3, with D possibly matching TRBD1 (5 bases). CDR1 is SGDLS and CDR2 is YYNGEE in the germline V gene. The V gene lost 3 bases and the J gene lost 2 bases, with 12 bases spanning the gap. The CDR3 length is 15 residues. CDR3 nucleotides: TGTGCCAGCAGCGCCTCAGGGTATCCTGGAAACACCATATATTTT. Translated, it gives CASSASGYPGNTIYF. The full variable domain, its missing parts supplied by reference TRBV9 and TRBJ1-3, is DSGVTQTPKHLITATGQRVTLRCSPRSGDLSVYWYQQSLDQGLQFLIQYYNGEERAKGNILERFSAQQFPDLHSELNLSSLELGDSALYFCASSASGYPGNTIYFGEGSWLTVV.